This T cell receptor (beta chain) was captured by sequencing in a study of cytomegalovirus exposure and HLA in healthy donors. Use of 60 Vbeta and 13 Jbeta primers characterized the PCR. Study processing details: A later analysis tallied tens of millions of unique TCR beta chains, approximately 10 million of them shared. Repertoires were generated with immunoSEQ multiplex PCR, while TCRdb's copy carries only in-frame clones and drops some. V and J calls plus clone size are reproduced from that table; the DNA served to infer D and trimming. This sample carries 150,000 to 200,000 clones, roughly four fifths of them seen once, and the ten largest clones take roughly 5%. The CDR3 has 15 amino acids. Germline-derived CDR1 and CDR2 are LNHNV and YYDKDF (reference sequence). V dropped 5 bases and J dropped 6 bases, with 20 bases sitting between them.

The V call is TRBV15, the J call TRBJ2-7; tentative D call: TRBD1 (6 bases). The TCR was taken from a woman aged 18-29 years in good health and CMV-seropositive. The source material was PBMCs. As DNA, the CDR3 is TGTGCCACCAGCGGGGCCTTTACAGGGTCGGGCGAGCAGTACTTC. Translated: CATSGAFTGSGEQYF. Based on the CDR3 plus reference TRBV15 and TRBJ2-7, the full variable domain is DAMVIQNPRYQVTQFGKPVTLSCSQTLNHNVMYWYQQKSSQAPKLLFHYYDKDFNNEADTPDNFQSRRPNTSFCFLDIRSPGLGDTAMYLCATSGAFTGSGEQYFGPGTRLTVT.